This TCR beta chain was obtained from a study of T cells in Graves' hyperthyroidism and ophthalmopathy. Amplified TCR beta CDR3 regions derived from RNA transcripts. Researchers ran a first-round RT-PCR on the TCR CDR3 using the HTBI primer set. TCRdb fed the multiplex PCR reads into MiXCR, producing one record per CDR3 protein. The data show around 350,000 distinct CDR3 sequences, about a fifth seen once. Hyperthyroidism of Graves' type that showed no ophthalmopathy progression within 18 months was stable. Each diagnosis was grounded in clinical symptoms, serum thyroxine and TRAb, thyroid ultrasound, and orbital computed tomography. Notes on the study in general: Also found in blood were most expanded thyroid clonotypes above 0.001. Ophthalmopathy was predicted by the model a median of about six months ahead of onset.

V gave up 1 base and J gave up 4 bases, with 10 bases separating them. The CDR3 is 13 residues long. Germline CDR1 GTSNPN, CDR2 SVGIG (reference sequence). On this clonotype: Its antigen remains unidentified. Given a much more abundant clone one base away, this may be a read error.

The chain links TRBV30 to TRBJ1-2; D is ambiguous. This receptor was taken from a woman aged 18-29 years with Graves' hyperthyroidism. The sequenced material came from blood. CDR3 coding DNA: TGTGCCTGGAGTGGGACTTACCCCTATGGCTACACCTTC. Protein sequence: CAWSGTYPYGYTF.